The 13 T cell receptor beta chains in this list originate from one sample, sequenced in a study of CD8+ T cells in alopecia areata. In each case, RNA was isolated and then reverse transcribed into cDNA as the sequencing template. The method was immunoSEQ multiplex PCR; TCRdb's version includes in-frame clones alone and lacks a portion of them. Of around 150,000 clones listed, roughly 65% are singletons. This sample's treatment: oral pan-JAK inhibitor, 5-10 mg twice daily. The specimen comprised CD4+ T cells sorted from blood, sampled at week 4, from a patient treated with tofacitinib. These receptors came from a human donor with alopecia areata.

The chain has TRBV19 and TRBJ1-2, with no clear D. V lost 10 bases, J lost 4 bases, and 10 bases lay in between. CDR1 and CDR2 from the germline V gene are LNHDA and SQIVND (reference sequence). This CDR3 contains 11 residues. CDR3 nucleotide sequence: TGTGCCACCGACGCGGGCTATGGCTACACCTTC. Protein product: CATDAGYGYTF.

This clone was counted between two and nine times. This chain connects TRBV7-6 to TRBJ1-1, with a tentative D call TRBD1 (5 bases). CDR1 and CDR2 (germline): SGHVS, FNYEAQ. This CDR3 contains 14 residues. V lost 7 bases, J lost 0 bases, and 12 bases lay in between. CDR3 DNA sequence: TGTGCCAGCACCCAACTGGGGGTGAACACTGAAGCTTTCTTT. This gives the protein CASTQLGVNTEAFF.

The chain joins TRBV7-2 to TRBJ2-7; D is ambiguous. Germline V gene lookup returns CDR1 SGHTA and CDR2 FQGNSA. V lost 1 base and J 3 bases, leaving 10 bases between the germline ends. This CDR3 is 14 amino acids long. As DNA, the CDR3 is TGTGCCAGCAGCTTAGTCGTGGGTGACTACGAGCAGTACTTC. This codes for CASSLVVGDYEQYF.

This clone turned up a few times. The chain is built from TRBV9 and TRBJ1-1; TRBD1 might be the D (5 bases). Germline V gene data show CDR1 as SGDLS and CDR2 as YYNGEE. CDR3 length equals 14 residues. The V end was cut by 1 base, the J end by 4 bases, with 11 bases between. In DNA, the CDR3 is TGTGCCAGCAGCGTAAGAGGGGTTAGCACTGAAGCTTTCTTT. This sequence encodes CASSVRGVSTEAFF.

This chain connects TRBV6-5 to TRBJ2-1; 7 bases agree with TRBD1. V lost 4 bases, J lost 10 bases, and 10 bases stayed unmatched. The CDR3 has 14 amino acids. Germline values: CDR1 MNHEY, CDR2 SVGAGI. The CDR3 is CASSSSGQPGEQFF. CDR3 in DNA: TGTGCCAGCAGTTCCTCGGGACAGCCGGGGGAGCAGTTCTTC.

V gene TRBV4-3 combines with J gene TRBJ2-3, with 14 bases identical to TRBD2. The CDR3 has 17 residues. Germline V lookup: CDR1 LGHNA, CDR2 YSLEER. V was clipped by 5 bases and J by 4 bases; unmatched bases: 8. The CDR3 reads CASSKQTSGGASDTQYF. CDR3 bases: TGCGCCAGCAGCAAACAGACTAGCGGGGGGGCATCAGATACGCAGTATTTT.

The CDR3 spells CSSRYVSGELFF. In DNA, the CDR3 is TGCAGCTCCCGATATGTTTCCGGGGAGCTGTTTTTT. The chain recombines TRBV29-1 with TRBJ2-2, with D unclear. Trimming removed 8 bases from V and 6 bases from J, with 13 bases in between. CDR3 length: 12 amino acids. From germline, CDR1 is SQVTM and CDR2 ANQGSEA.

This sequence joins TRBV11-1 and TRBJ1-5; the D is unclear. The V end was cut by 3 bases, the J end by 1 base, with 7 bases between. Germline V gives CDR1 SGHAT, CDR2 FQDESV (reference sequence). This CDR3 contains 14 residues. CDR3 sequence (DNA): TGTGCCAGCAGCTTGACCGGGAGCAATCAGCCCCAGCATTTT. Its protein is CASSLTGSNQPQHF.

The rearrangement joins TRBV19 to TRBJ1-2; 7 nucleotides align to TRBD1. The V gene end was trimmed by 3 bases and the J gene end by 4 bases; junction bases not matched to a gene: 5. This CDR3 has 14 amino acids. The V gene's germline CDR1 is LNHDA and CDR2 SQIVND (reference sequence). The CDR3 sequence: CASSIRDSSYGYTF. In DNA, the CDR3 is TGTGCCAGTAGTATCCGGGACAGTTCCTATGGCTACACCTTC.

This chain uses TRBV5-1 with TRBJ1-3, with D unresolved. The V and J ends lost 2 bases and 0 bases respectively, with 12 bases between them. The CDR3 contains 16 residues. Germline V gives CDR1 SGHRS, CDR2 YFSETQ. CDR3: CASSFGGGSSGNTIYF. CDR3 in DNA: TGCGCCAGCAGCTTCGGCGGAGGGAGCTCTGGAAACACCATATATTTT.

Only a few counts were recorded for this clone. V and J are TRBV30 and TRBJ1-6; 7 bases are a match to TRBD1. Germline values: CDR1 GTSNPN, CDR2 SVGIG (reference sequence). The CDR3 is 17 amino acids. V was clipped by 0 bases and J by 4 bases; unmatched bases: 9. The CDR3 nucleotides read TGTGCCTGGAGTGTACGTAGTCAGACAGGGTATAATTCACCCCTCCACTTT. Protein: CAWSVRSQTGYNSPLHF.

The CDR3 DNA reads as TGTGCCAGCAGCCAAGAACGGGCTGTTGTGTACTTC. This encodes CASSQERAVVYF. The V gene is TRBV14, the J gene TRBJ2-7; D is unclear. Deletions cut 0 bases from V and 12 bases from J, with 12 bases between. The CDR3 sequence is 12 residues long. Germline-derived CDR1 and CDR2 are SGHDN and FVKESK.

This clone has a handful of counts. The J gene is TRBJ2-2, the V gene TRBV9; D is unclear. Germline CDR1 reads SGDLS; CDR2 reads YYNGEE. This CDR3 contains 15 residues. V lost 0 bases, J lost 4 bases, and 10 bases lay in between. The CDR3 DNA reads TGTGCCAGCAGCGTAGCTACGGGTGGCACCGGGGAGCTGTTTTTT. Translated, it gives CASSVATGGTGELFF.